Shown below are 24 T cell receptor beta chains from a single sample sequenced in a study of OX40 agonist ivuxolimab in advanced cancers. Profiled with immunoSEQ multiplex PCR; TCRdb holds only in-frame clones, not every one. The sample lists 13,000 or so clones; 80% were seen once. Sequencing used CD4+ or CD8+ T cells sorted from blood, obtained in a trial of the OX40 agonist ivuxolimab. The receptors were gathered from an adult with an advanced solid tumor such as melanoma, head and neck, liver or kidney cancer.

The gene calls are TRBV27 and TRBJ2-7; maybe TRBD1 (6 bases). The germline V and J ends were trimmed by 8 bases and 3 bases, with 14 bases remaining between them. The CDR3 sequence is 13 residues long. Germline V lookup: CDR1 MNHEY, CDR2 SMNVEV (reference sequence). The CDR3 spells CASGQKPYYEQYF. The CDR3 DNA reads TGTGCCAGCGGACAGAAACCCTACTACGAGCAGTACTTC.

The chain joins TRBV4-2 to TRBJ2-3; 11 positions match TRBD2. This CDR3 has 16 amino acids. Germline V gene data show CDR1 as LGHNA and CDR2 as YNFKEQ. Trimming cost V 4 bases and J 2 bases; bases outside gene matches: 5. The CDR3 nucleotides are TGTGCCAGCAGCCCTCTAGCGGGGGGAAACACAGATACGCAGTATTTT. This codes for CASSPLAGGNTDTQYF.

This sequence joins TRBV11-1 and TRBJ2-5; D may be TRBD1 (6 bases). The V gene's germline CDR1 is SGHAT and CDR2 FQDESV (reference sequence). The CDR3 runs 14 residues. V lost 5 bases and J lost 1, with 11 bases in between. For the CDR3, the DNA is TGTGCCAGCAGCCAAGGACAGTTCCAAGAGACCCAGTACTTC. Residues: CASSQGQFQETQYF.

The CDR3 spells CASSEPGTHTDTQYF. The CDR3 DNA follows: TGTGCCAGCAGCGAGCCCGGGACTCACACAGATACGCAGTATTTT. The chain is built from TRBV11-3 and TRBJ2-3; TRBD2 might be the D (6 bases). CDR3 size: 15 residues. Looked up from germline, CDR1 is SGHNT and CDR2 is YENEEA. Trimming took 5 bases from V and 2 from J, leaving 14 bases between them.

This clone has just one count. The chain couples TRBV16 to TRBJ1-1, with 7 bases identical to TRBD1. Trimming removed 4 bases from V and 1 base from J; junction bases left unmatched: 3. This CDR3 comprises 14 residues. CDR1 and CDR2 from the germline V gene are KGHSY and FQNENV. CDR3 bases: TGTGCCAGCAGCCCTGACAGGGCGAACACTGAAGCTTTCTTT. It is translated as CASSPDRANTEAFF.

The chain uses TRBV15 and TRBJ2-7; 10 positions match TRBD1. CDR1 LNHNV and CDR2 YYDKDF come from the germline V gene (reference sequence). The V segment lost 3 bases and the J segment 5 bases; nucleotides outside the gene matches: 10. This CDR3 has 16 amino acids. The CDR3 reads CATSSESTGGFDEQYF. For the CDR3, the DNA is TGTGCCACCAGCAGTGAATCGACAGGGGGCTTCGACGAGCAGTACTTC.

This clone showed up just a few times. This likely stems from a read error, as it lies one base from a far larger clone. The V call is TRBV5-6, the J call TRBJ1-5, with 7 bases that match TRBD1. Germline assignment: CDR1 SGHDT and CDR2 YYEEEE. V shed 4 bases, J shed 0 bases, and the junction held 4 bases outside the gene matches. There are 15 residues in the CDR3. DNA of the CDR3: TGTGCCAGCAGCGTACAGGGGTATAGCAATCAGCCCCAGCATTTT. It specifies CASSVQGYSNQPQHF.

This chain connects TRBV7-2 to TRBJ1-1, with 9 bases matching TRBD1. In germline, CDR1 is SGHTA, CDR2 FQGNSA. The CDR3 has 16 amino acids. The V gene end was trimmed by 0 bases and the J gene end by 1 base; junction bases not matched to a gene: 3. The CDR3 sequence is CASSLAAGQGNTEAFF. Written as DNA, the CDR3 is TGTGCCAGCAGCTTAGCAGCGGGACAGGGGAACACTGAAGCTTTCTTT.

This chain links TRBV19 with TRBJ2-2; D could derive from TRBD1 or TRBD2 (5 bases each). The germline CDR1 and CDR2 sequences are LNHDA and SQIVND (reference sequence). Trimming left V 7 bases short and J 3 bases short, with 15 bases between. This CDR3 region has 15 residues. The CDR3 DNA follows: TGTGCCAGTACCCCCCGAATGGGGGACACCGGGGAGCTGTTTTTT. Protein product: CASTPRMGDTGELFF.

V is TRBV9 and J is TRBJ1-2; a possible D gene is TRBD1 (6 bases). The V gene's germline CDR1 is SGDLS and CDR2 YYNGEE. The CDR3 covers 14 residues. Trimming took off 3 bases at V and 5 bases at J, with 14 bases between the two ends. Here the CDR3 DNA reads TGTGCCAGCAGCGATACTTCAGGGGATTATGGCTACACCTTC. Translation gives CASSDTSGDYGYTF.

The gene calls are TRBV19 and TRBJ2-1, with a tentative D call TRBD2 (7 bases). Per germline, CDR1 LNHDA and CDR2 SQIVND (reference sequence). Between the trimmed V and J ends, which lost 3 bases and 6 bases, there was a span of 12 bases. CDR3 size: 14 residues. The DNA of the CDR3 is TGTGCCAGTAGTATTTCGGGGGGCGGCAATGAGCAGTTCTTC. The encoded protein is CASSISGGGNEQFF.

V usage is TRBV11-3 and J usage is TRBJ1-1; weak D call: TRBD1 (6 bases). The V end was cut by 5 bases, the J end by 6 bases, with 13 bases between. This CDR3 has 13 residues. Germline V gene data show CDR1 as SGHNT and CDR2 as YENEEA. CDR3 nucleotides: TGTGCCAGCAGCCCCCCGGGGGGCCCTGAAGCTTTCTTT. Residues: CASSPPGGPEAFF.

The rearrangement links TRBV6-6 to TRBJ2-1; no firm D call. Germline V gene sequence: CDR1 MNHNY, CDR2 SVGAGI (reference sequence). The CDR3 totals 14 residues. Trimming left V 1 base short and J 6 bases short, with 10 bases between. The CDR3 sequence: CASSYLSFLNEQFF. The CDR3 nucleotides are TGTGCCAGCAGTTACTTATCATTCCTCAATGAGCAGTTCTTC.

The chain uses TRBV5-1 and TRBJ2-3; D remains ambiguous. The CDR3 length is 14 residues. Germline V CDR1 and CDR2: SGHRS, YFSETQ. The V end was cut by 10 bases, the J end by 1 base, with 16 bases between. The CDR3 DNA is TGCGCCGTCAGTCACGGTTTGGGCACAGATACGCAGTATTTT. Its translation: CAVSHGLGTDTQYF.

The genes are TRBV7-2 and TRBJ2-7; D is undetermined. This CDR3 region has 14 residues. V lost 1 base, J lost 3 bases, and 10 bases lay in between. Germline V gene lookup returns CDR1 SGHTA and CDR2 FQGNSA. Here the CDR3 DNA reads TGTGCCAGCAGCTTAGAACCAAAACTCTACGAGCAGTACTTC. Translation: CASSLEPKLYEQYF.

This clone was seen only once. The chain combines TRBV9 with TRBJ1-5; D not certain. V lost 4 bases and J lost 3, with 11 bases in between. Germline V gene sequence: CDR1 SGDLS, CDR2 YYNGEE. This CDR3 contains 14 residues. CDR3 sequence reads: CASSSGRNNQPQHF. The CDR3 region has the DNA TGTGCCAGCAGCTCCGGGAGAAACAATCAGCCCCAGCATTTT.

Only a few counts were recorded for this clone. The chain is built from TRBV27 and TRBJ2-7; the match to TRBD2 covers 9 bases. Germline V gene data show CDR1 as MNHEY and CDR2 as SMNVEV (reference sequence). The ends lost 8 bases at V and 6 bases at J; junction bases unmatched: 8. The CDR3 contains 13 residues. The CDR3 coding sequence is TGTGCCAGCGGCTGGACTAGCGAAGGCGAGCAGTACTTC. Its translation is CASGWTSEGEQYF.

This chain connects TRBV11-3 to TRBJ2-3; maybe TRBD1 (6 bases). Between the trimmed V and J ends, which lost 0 bases and 0 bases, there was a span of 13 bases. This CDR3 contains 17 residues. From germline, CDR1 is SGHNT and CDR2 YENEEA. CDR3 DNA sequence: TGTGCCAGCAGCTTAGAGACAGGTGTCGAGAGCACAGATACGCAGTATTTT. Translation: CASSLETGVESTDTQYF. Together with reference TRBV11-3 and TRBJ2-3, the CDR3 gives the full variable domain: EAGVVQSPRYKIIEKKQPVAFWCNPISGHNTLYWYLQNLGQGPELLIRYENEEAVDDSQLPKDRFSAERLKGVDSTLKIQPAELGDSAVYLCASSLETGVESTDTQYFGPGTRLTVL.

The CDR3 nucleotides read TGTGCCAGTTACAGGTTTTCGGGTGGCTACACCTTC. The encoded protein is CASYRFSGGYTF. This rearrangement joins TRBV19 to TRBJ1-2, with D tentatively TRBD1 (5 bases). Germline values: CDR1 LNHDA, CDR2 SQIVND (reference sequence). This CDR3 has 12 residues. V lost 8 bases, J lost 7 bases, and 14 bases lay in between.

The DNA for the CDR3 is TGCGCCAGCAGTGATGCGGGGGGGCCAGATACGCAGTATTTT. It specifies CASSDAGGPDTQYF. The chain employs TRBV10-2 and TRBJ2-3, with 9 bases fitting TRBD2. Germline V gene lookup returns CDR1 WSHSY and CDR2 SAAADI. The CDR3 is 14 residues long. V lost 3 bases to trimming and J lost 4 bases; unmatched junction nucleotides: 2.

The rearrangement uses TRBV7-3 and TRBJ2-1, with no clear D. Trimming stripped 4 bases from V and 2 bases from J, with 12 bases between. From germline, CDR1 is SGHTA and CDR2 FQGTGA. This CDR3 region has 15 residues. The CDR3 nucleotides read TGTGCCAGCAGCTACGAGGTGGGCCCCTACAATGAGCAGTTCTTC. Translated: CASSYEVGPYNEQFF.

The V call is TRBV9, the J call TRBJ2-7; the match to TRBD1 covers 11 bases. CDR1 is SGDLS and CDR2 is YYNGEE in the germline V gene. With 4 bases clipped from V and 3 bases from J, the junction kept 6 bases outside the gene matches. CDR3 length: 15 amino acids. CDR3 region: CASSSSGTGGYEQYF. In DNA, the CDR3 is TGTGCCAGCAGCTCGAGCGGGACAGGGGGCTACGAGCAGTACTTC. The complete variable domain, with remaining parts taken from reference TRBV9 and TRBJ2-7, reads DSGVTQTPKHLITATGQRVTLRCSPRSGDLSVYWYQQSLDQGLQFLIQYYNGEERAKGNILERFSAQQFPDLHSELNLSSLELGDSALYFCASSSSGTGGYEQYFGPGTRLTVT.

The chain carries TRBV27 and TRBJ2-7; maybe TRBD2 (7 bases). The CDR3 covers 16 residues. The germline V gene has CDR1 MNHEY and CDR2 SMNVEV (reference sequence). Trimming cost V 5 bases and J 5 bases, with 22 bases left between them. CDR3 protein: CASSPRGGRRSDEQYF. The CDR3 coding sequence is TGTGCCAGCAGTCCGAGGGGGGGGAGGAGGTCGGACGAGCAGTACTTC.

This clone was seen only once. The chain couples TRBV7-5 to TRBJ2-1; the D call in the table, TRBD2, was not verified against the DNA. TRBV7-5 is a known pseudogene. This CDR3 has 14 amino acids. This chain's CDR3 is CARSLGERYNEQFF. The CDR3 region has the DNA TGTGCCAGAAGCTTAGGAGAAAGATACAATGAGCAGTTCTTC.